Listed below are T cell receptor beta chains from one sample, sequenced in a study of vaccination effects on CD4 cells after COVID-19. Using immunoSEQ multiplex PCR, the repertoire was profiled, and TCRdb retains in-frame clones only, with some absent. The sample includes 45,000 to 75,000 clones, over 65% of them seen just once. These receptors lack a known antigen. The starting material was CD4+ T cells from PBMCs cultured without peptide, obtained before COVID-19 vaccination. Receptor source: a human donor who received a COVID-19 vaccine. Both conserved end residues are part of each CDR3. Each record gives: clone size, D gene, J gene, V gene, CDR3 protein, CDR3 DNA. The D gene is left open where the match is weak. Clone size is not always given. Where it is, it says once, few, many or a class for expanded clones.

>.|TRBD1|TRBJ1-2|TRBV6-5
CASSYPDRGGYTF
TGTGCCAGCAGTTACCCTGACAGGGGTGGCTACACCTTC
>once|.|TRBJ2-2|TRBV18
CASSPEDLGVWNTGELFF
TGTGCCAGCTCACCTGAGGACCTAGGAGTATGGAACACCGGGGAGCTGTTTTTT
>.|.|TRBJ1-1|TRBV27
CASSLSELNTEAFF
TGTGCCAGCAGTTTATCGGAGTTGAACACTGAAGCTTTCTTT
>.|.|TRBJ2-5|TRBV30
CAWTGWGRQETQYF
TGTGCCTGGACCGGATGGGGGCGACAAGAGACCCAGTACTTC
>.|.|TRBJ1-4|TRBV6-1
CASSEMAQLPEKLFF
TGTGCCAGCAGTGAAATGGCACAGCTTCCTGAAAAACTGTTTTTT
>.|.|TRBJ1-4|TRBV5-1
CASSFLTGANEKLFF
TGCGCCAGCAGCTTTTTGACAGGAGCTAATGAAAAACTGTTTTTT
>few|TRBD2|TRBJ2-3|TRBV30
CAWRGLARGNTQYF
TGTGCCTGGAGGGGACTAGCAAGAGGGAATACGCAGTATTTT
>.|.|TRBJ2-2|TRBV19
CASGIRGNTGELFF
TGTGCCAGTGGCATCCGGGGAAACACCGGGGAGCTGTTTTTT
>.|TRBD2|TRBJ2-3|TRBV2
CASIGTRRSTDTQYF
TGTGCCAGCATTGGGACTAGACGAAGCACAGATACGCAGTATTTT
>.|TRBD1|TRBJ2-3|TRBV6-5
CAGAGTGLNTQYF
TGTGCCGGCGCAGGGACAGGACTTAATACGCAGTATTTT
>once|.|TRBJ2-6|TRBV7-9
CASSPFPGANVLTF
TGTGCCAGCAGCCCGTTTCCTGGGGCCAACGTCCTGACTTTC
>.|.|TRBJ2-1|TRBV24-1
CATSDLLGANEQFF
TGTGCCACCAGTGATTTGTTGGGGGCTAATGAGCAGTTCTTC
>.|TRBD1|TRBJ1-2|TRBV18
CASSGDRLYGYTF
TGTGCCAGCTCGGGGGACAGGCTGTATGGCTACACCTTC
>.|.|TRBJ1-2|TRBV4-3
CASSQGGTATPYGYTF
TGCGCCAGCAGCCAAGGGGGGACGGCTACTCCCTATGGCTACACCTTC
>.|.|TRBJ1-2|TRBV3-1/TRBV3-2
CASSQNLADYGYTF
TGTGCCAGCAGCCAAAATCTGGCGGACTATGGCTACACCTTC
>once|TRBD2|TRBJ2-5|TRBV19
CASSIGGGHGTQYF
TGTGCCAGTAGTATTGGCGGGGGTCACGGGACCCAGTACTTC
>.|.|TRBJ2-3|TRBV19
CASSATGTPSYTDTQYF
TGTGCCAGTAGTGCTACCGGGACCCCCAGTTACACAGATACGCAGTATTTT
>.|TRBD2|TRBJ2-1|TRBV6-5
CASSLILAGGSEQFF
TGTGCCAGCAGCCTGATATTAGCGGGGGGGAGTGAGCAGTTCTTC
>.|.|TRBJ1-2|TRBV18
CASSPVSGRTYGYTF
TGTGCCAGCTCACCCGTCTCCGGACGGACGTATGGCTACACCTTC
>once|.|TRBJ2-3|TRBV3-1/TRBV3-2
CASSSYPLLGDTQYF
TGTGCCAGCAGCTCCTATCCCCTCCTTGGTGATACGCAGTATTTT
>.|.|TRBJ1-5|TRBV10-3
CAISPVNQPQHF
TGTGCCATCAGTCCAGTTAATCAGCCCCAGCATTTT
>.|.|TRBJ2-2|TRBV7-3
CASSFQGTNTGELFF
TGTGCCAGCAGCTTTCAGGGAACGAACACCGGGGAGCTGTTTTTT
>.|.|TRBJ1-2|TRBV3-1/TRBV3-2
CASSQVTKANYGYTF
TGTGCCAGCAGCCAAGTTACCAAAGCTAACTATGGCTACACCTTC
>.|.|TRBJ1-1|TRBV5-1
CASSPGEYTEAFF
TGCGCCAGCAGCCCAGGGGAGTACACTGAAGCTTTCTTT
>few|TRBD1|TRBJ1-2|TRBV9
CASSVDGTGITYGYTF
TGTGCCAGCAGCGTAGACGGGACAGGGATTACTTATGGCTACACCTTC
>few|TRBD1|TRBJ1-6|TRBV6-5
CASSYRGRPLHF
TGTGCCAGCAGTTACAGGGGGCGACCCCTCCACTTT
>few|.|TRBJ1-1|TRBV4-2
CASSQPTTRNTEAFF
TGTGCCAGCAGCCAACCCACGACGAGGAACACTGAAGCTTTCTTT
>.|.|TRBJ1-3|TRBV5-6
CASSSRRAGNTIYF
TGTGCCAGCAGCTCACGGCGGGCTGGAAACACCATATATTTT
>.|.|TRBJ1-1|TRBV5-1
CASSLNPGTNTEAFF
TGCGCCAGCAGCTTGAACCCAGGTACGAACACTGAAGCTTTCTTT
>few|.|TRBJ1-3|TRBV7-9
CASRNPGTDGNTIYF
TGTGCCAGCAGAAACCCAGGGACGGATGGAAACACCATATATTTT
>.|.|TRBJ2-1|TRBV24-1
CATSDPGYNEQFF
TGTGCCACCAGTGATCCAGGGTACAATGAGCAGTTCTTC
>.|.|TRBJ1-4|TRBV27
CASGRTAVGEKLFF
TGTGCCAGCGGACGGACAGCAGTCGGTGAAAAACTGTTTTTT
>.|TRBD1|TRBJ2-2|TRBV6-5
CASRLGQALTGELFF
TGTGCCAGCAGATTGGGACAGGCGTTAACCGGGGAGCTGTTTTTT
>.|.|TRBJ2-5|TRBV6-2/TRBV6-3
CASSTAGARQETQYF
TGTGCCAGCAGTACGGCGGGGGCCCGGCAAGAGACCCAGTACTTC
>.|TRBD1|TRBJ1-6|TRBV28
CASSFVGQGMKVSPLHF
TGTGCCAGCAGTTTTGTCGGACAGGGGATGAAAGTTTCACCCCTCCACTTT
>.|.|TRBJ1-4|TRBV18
CASSRTFATNEKLFF
TGTGCCAGCTCCCGGACGTTTGCAACTAATGAAAAACTGTTTTTT
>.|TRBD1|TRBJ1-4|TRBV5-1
CASSPGQLETNEKLFF
TGCGCCAGCAGCCCGGGACAGTTGGAGACTAATGAAAAACTGTTTTTT